This record concerns one TCR beta chain sequence. CDR1 SGDLS and CDR2 YYNGEE come from the germline V gene. The CDR3 spans 19 residues. Between the trimmed V and J ends, which lost 0 bases and 1 base, there was a span of 22 bases. These data originate in a study of blood T cell repertoires in COVID-19. Turning to the study itself: COVID-19 samples from acute and convalescent phases originated in the United States, Italy and Spain. PBMCs, B-cell-depleted T cells, or T cells were the source of the cDNA or gDNA that made up the material.

Authors' analysis steps: Reference gene primer amplification yielded estimated nucleated cell counts. Assay used: immunoSEQ multiplex PCR; TCRdb lists only in-frame clones, some missing. D and trimming were read from the DNA, whereas the V and J calls and clone size are those reported in that table. This table holds under 150,000 clones, 75% to 90% found once. The sample was peripheral blood. This receptor was obtained from a human donor in a cohort sampled during active COVID-19. The chain recombines TRBV9 with TRBJ2-5; D gene unclear. The CDR3 loop is CASSVGSPTRRSGQETQYF. CDR3 sequence (DNA): TGTGCCAGCAGCGTAGGATCCCCCACCCGTCGGTCAGGCCAAGAGACCCAGTACTTC.